This T cell receptor (beta chain) is drawn from a study of blood T cell repertoires in COVID-19. Study-level information: The origin of the acute and convalescent COVID-19 samples was the United States, Italy and Spain. Sample material is recorded as cDNA or gDNA derived from T cells, B-cell-depleted T cells, or PBMCs.

Followed over time, Seattle patients had been enrolled while infection was active. The CDR3 has 12 residues. V dropped 2 bases and J dropped 5 bases, with 9 bases sitting between them. Germline assignment: CDR1 GTSNPN and CDR2 SVGIG (reference sequence). Per the study methods: Amplification of reference gene primers was used by the study to estimate nucleated cell counts. The method was immunoSEQ multiplex PCR; TCRdb's version includes in-frame clones alone and lacks a portion of them. V and J calls and clone size are given by that table; D and trimming were obtained from the DNA. The table includes 130,000 to 150,000 clones, around 79% detected once.

The V call is TRBV30, the J call TRBJ1-2; tentative D call: TRBD1 (6 bases). The sequence was obtained from a woman aged 70-85 years with COVID-19, enrolled during active disease. Sequencing was carried out using peripheral blood. CDR3 in DNA: TGTGCCTGGAGTCCGGACAGTTATGGCTACACCTTC. Translation: CAWSPDSYGYTF.